This T cell receptor (beta chain) was observed in a study of cytomegalovirus exposure and HLA in healthy donors. Study as a whole: There were 90 million to 130 million unique TCR beta sequences, drawn from 150 million to 200 million T cells, in an earlier analysis. Study-level findings and limits: There were 150 or so TCR beta chains listed as cytomegalovirus-associated. Reportedly, a later analysis found an Asian-associated ancestry cluster had fewer N-insertions than the roughly 700-donor mean. Presence/absence analysis assumed near-uniform sequencing depth across donors.

As regards this clone: Its antigen is undetermined.

Germline V gene sequence: CDR1 SGDLS, CDR2 YYNGEE. The CDR3 is made up of 14 amino acids. J was trimmed by 4 bases and V by 2 bases; bases with no gene match: 4. PCR used 60 Vbeta primers and 13 Jbeta primers. Assay: immunoSEQ multiplex PCR; the TCRdb copy retains only in-frame clones and omits some. The sample yields 160,000 or so clones, 70% to 85% seen once. Material for sequencing was PBMCs. This TCR was sampled from a man aged 50 to 59 in good health and CMV-seropositive. The chain is built from TRBV9 and TRBJ2-7, with 9 bases aligning to TRBD1. The CDR3 is CASSVGQGFYEQYF. In DNA, the CDR3 is TGTGCCAGCAGCGTCGGACAGGGGTTTTACGAGCAGTACTTC.